This entry lists 26 T cell receptor beta chains sequenced from one sample in a study of shared clonotypes between healthy human individuals (TCRdb year 2020). The library was made by the immunoSEQ multiplex PCR assay. The clones in this table, taken by TCRdb from immuneACCESS, are in-frame only. Not every clone is retained; where verified, under half of the shortfall comes from an unresolved V gene, and the cause of the rest is unknown. A total of around 700,000 clones appear in this sample, around four fifths of them only once. Around 1.7% of the sample is held by the ten biggest clonotypes. The sample was memory CD4+ T cells sorted from blood. In light of the paper, this sample's cell subset or site label describes: CD45RA-negative fraction. These receptors were taken from a woman aged 25 to 45 in good health.

The CDR3 DNA reads as TGTGCCAGCAGTCCAAGGGTTGGGACAGGGGGTCCCTACGAGCAGTACTTC. This codes for CASSPRVGTGGPYEQYF. V and J are TRBV27 and TRBJ2-7; 11 bases align to TRBD1. CDR1 is MNHEY, CDR2 SMNVEV, per germline (reference sequence). J gave up 2 bases and V 5 bases, and 11 bases lay outside the gene matches. The CDR3 length is 17 residues.

The rearrangement links TRBV19 to TRBJ2-3, with 7 nucleotides matching TRBD1. CDR3 length equals 14 residues. The V segment lost 3 bases and the J segment 2 bases; nucleotides outside the gene matches: 2. Germline loops: CDR1 LNHDA, CDR2 SQIVND (reference sequence). DNA for the CDR3: TGTGCCAGTAGTATGACAGGGATCACAGATACGCAGTATTTT. It is translated as CASSMTGITDTQYF.

This chain joins TRBV14 and TRBJ2-3; D is undetermined. The germline CDR1 and CDR2 sequences are SGHDN and FVKESK. The CDR3 sequence is 15 residues long. Trimming cost V 2 bases and J 1 base, with 10 bases left between them. Here the CDR3 reads CASSQQAAGTDTQYF. In DNA form, the CDR3 reads TGTGCCAGCAGCCAACAGGCCGCTGGCACAGATACGCAGTATTTT. Complete variable domain (other parts from reference TRBV14 and TRBJ2-3): EAGVTQFPSHSVIEKGQTVTLRCDPISGHDNLYWYRRVMGKEIKFLLHFVKESKQDESGMPNNRFLAERTGGTYSTLKVQPAELEDSGVYFCASSQQAAGTDTQYFGPGTRLTVL.

The V and J genes are TRBV25-1 and TRBJ2-4; perhaps D is TRBD1 or TRBD2 (5 bases each). V gave up 1 base and J gave up 5 bases, with 12 bases separating them. This CDR3 contains 15 residues. Germline values: CDR1 MGHDK, CDR2 SYGVNS. The CDR3 sequence: CASSEFGGSENIQYF. Written as DNA, the CDR3 is TGTGCCAGCAGTGAATTTGGGGGTTCGGAAAACATTCAGTACTTC.

This clone was seen only once. The genes are TRBV5-1 and TRBJ2-7, with TRBD1 identical over 9 bases. The CDR3 covers 14 residues. In germline, CDR1 is SGHRS, CDR2 YFSETQ. Germline trimming cut 0 bases from V and 6 bases from J; bases unmatched to any gene: 4. Written as DNA, the CDR3 is TGCGCCAGCAGCTTGGGACAGGGGGAGGGCGAGCAGTACTTC. Protein: CASSLGQGEGEQYF. The full variable domain, with the rest looked up from reference TRBV5-1 and TRBJ2-7, is KAGVTQTPRYLIKTRGQQVTLSCSPISGHRSVSWYQQTPGQGLQFLFEYFSETQRNKGNFPGRFSGRQFSNSRSEMNVSTLELGDSALYLCASSLGQGEGEQYFGPGTRLTVT.

The chain employs TRBV25-1 and TRBJ2-2; 11 nucleotides line up with TRBD2. With 6 bases clipped from V and 4 bases from J, the junction kept 7 bases outside the gene matches. This CDR3 is 16 amino acids long. Germline assignment: CDR1 MGHDK and CDR2 SYGVNS. The CDR3 DNA is TGTGCCAGCAGCGCTTTCGGACTAGCGGGCACCGGGGAGCTGTTTTTT. This translates into CASSAFGLAGTGELFF.

J is TRBJ2-5 and V is TRBV6-6; tentative D call: TRBD2 (5 bases). There are 15 residues in the CDR3. Looked up from germline, CDR1 is MNHNY and CDR2 is SVGAGI (reference sequence). The V gene lost 7 bases and the J gene lost 1 base, with 16 bases spanning the gap. CDR3 DNA: TGTGCCAGCACTGAGCATCCCCGGGGCCAAGAGACCCAGTACTTC. Its protein product is CASTEHPRGQETQYF.

This chain connects TRBV19 to TRBJ2-1; no firm D call. V was pared by 5 bases and J by 4 bases, with 15 bases between. Germline lookup yields CDR1 LNHDA and CDR2 SQIVND (reference sequence). This CDR3 has 15 amino acids. For the CDR3, the DNA is TGTGCCAGTAGTGTGGGTCTAACTTTATACAATGAGCAGTTCTTC. Protein: CASSVGLTLYNEQFF.

The chain employs TRBV6-1 and TRBJ2-3, with D uncertain. Germline values: CDR1 MNHNS, CDR2 SASEGT. The CDR3 runs 13 residues. V lost 3 bases, J lost 4 bases, and 8 bases lay in between. This chain's CDR3 is CASSDLVSDTQYF. The CDR3 DNA is TGTGCCAGCAGTGACCTAGTTTCAGATACGCAGTATTTT.

The chain couples TRBV2 to TRBJ1-1, with D maybe TRBD1 (5 bases). Trimming removed 7 bases from V and 7 bases from J, with 22 bases in between. The germline V gene encodes CDR1 SNHLY and CDR2 FYNNEI. The CDR3 extends over 15 amino acids. The CDR3 is CASTLLASLTGEAFF. As DNA, the CDR3 is TGTGCCAGCACATTACTCGCCAGCCTAACAGGTGAAGCTTTCTTT. Together with reference TRBV2 and TRBJ1-1, the CDR3 gives the full variable domain: EPEVTQTPSHQVTQMGQEVILRCVPISNHLYFYWYRQILGQKVEFLVSFYNNEISEKSEIFDDQFSVERPDGSNFTLKIRSTKLEDSAMYFCASTLLASLTGEAFFGQGTRLTVV.

This clone has more than one count but fewer than ten. This same CDR3 is encoded by further DNA sequences in the sample. The CDR3 nucleotides are TGCGCCAGCAGCCTCGGGGAAGTCACAGATACGCAGTATTTT. Translation: CASSLGEVTDTQYF. The chain couples TRBV5-1 to TRBJ2-3; D is perhaps TRBD2 (5 bases). The V and J ends lost 4 bases and 2 bases respectively, with 11 bases between them. The V gene's germline CDR1 is SGHRS and CDR2 YFSETQ. The CDR3 loop spans 14 amino acids. The whole variable domain, filled in from reference TRBV5-1 and TRBJ2-3, reads KAGVTQTPRYLIKTRGQQVTLSCSPISGHRSVSWYQQTPGQGLQFLFEYFSETQRNKGNFPGRFSGRQFSNSRSEMNVSTLELGDSALYLCASSLGEVTDTQYFGPGTRLTVL.

The CDR3 region is CAPRRRTGAYGYTF. The CDR3 DNA reads TGTGCCCCCCGCCGTCGGACAGGGGCCTATGGCTACACCTTC. This chain connects TRBV5-8 to TRBJ1-2; 9 bases fit TRBD1. This CDR3 has 14 amino acids. From germline, CDR1 is SGHTS and CDR2 YDEGEE. Trimming at V came to 10 bases and at J to 4 bases, leaving 11 bases not matched to a gene.

This clone has just a few counts. The chain is built from TRBV7-8 and TRBJ1-4; 7 nucleotides line up with TRBD1. The CDR3 sequence is 13 residues long. CDR1 is SGHVS, CDR2 FQNEAQ, per germline. J gave up 8 bases and V 2 bases, and 2 bases lay outside the gene matches. The CDR3 loop reads CASSLRGQEKLFF. DNA for the CDR3: TGTGCCAGCAGCTTAAGGGGGCAAGAAAAACTGTTTTTT.

The chain carries TRBV2 and TRBJ2-7; 7 positions agree with TRBD1. The CDR3 is made up of 14 amino acids. CDR1 is SNHLY, CDR2 FYNNEI, per germline. The ends lost 7 bases at V and 3 bases at J; junction bases unmatched: 9. The CDR3 coding sequence is TGTGCCAGCAATCCACAGGGGACCGACTACGAGCAGTACTTC. Translating gives CASNPQGTDYEQYF.

V and J are TRBV27 and TRBJ2-3; tentative D call: TRBD1 (5 bases). Per germline, CDR1 MNHEY and CDR2 SMNVEV (reference sequence). Trimming left V 0 bases short and J 1 base short, with 11 bases between. CDR3 size: 16 residues. This CDR3 is CASSLSAGFGTDTQYF. In DNA form, the CDR3 reads TGTGCCAGCAGTTTATCGGCAGGGTTCGGCACAGATACGCAGTATTTT.

The genes are TRBV2 and TRBJ2-7, with 13 nucleotides matching TRBD2. Germline CDR1 is SNHLY and CDR2 is FYNNEI. The CDR3 consists of 17 residues. Unmatched junction bases numbered 5, after V lost 0 bases and J lost 3 bases. As DNA, the CDR3 is TGTGCCAGCAGTGAAGCGCCGGGACTAGCGGGACTCTACGAGCAGTACTTC. Its protein is CASSEAPGLAGLYEQYF.

The genes are TRBV5-1 and TRBJ2-7, with D unclear. V was shortened by 0 bases and J by 0 bases, with 7 bases between the two germline ends. The germline V gene has CDR1 SGHRS and CDR2 YFSETQ. The CDR3 spans 14 residues. In nucleotides, the CDR3 is TGCGCCAGCAGCTTGGTCCAGAGCTCCTACGAGCAGTACTTC. Its protein product is CASSLVQSSYEQYF. Full variable domain (rest looked up from reference TRBV5-1 and TRBJ2-7): KAGVTQTPRYLIKTRGQQVTLSCSPISGHRSVSWYQQTPGQGLQFLFEYFSETQRNKGNFPGRFSGRQFSNSRSEMNVSTLELGDSALYLCASSLVQSSYEQYFGPGTRLTVT.

The chain is built from TRBV7-2 and TRBJ2-1, with 10 nucleotides matching TRBD2. The V gene end was trimmed by 5 bases and the J gene end by 7 bases; junction bases not matched to a gene: 8. This CDR3 has 15 amino acids. CDR1 SGHTA and CDR2 FQGNSA come from the germline V gene. CDR3 nucleotide sequence: TGTGCCAGCAGCGCACCTAGCGGGAGTTGGAATGAGCAGTTCTTC. Residues: CASSAPSGSWNEQFF.

For this clone: The same CDR3 also results from other DNA sequences found in this sample. V and J are TRBV7-9 and TRBJ1-2; no reliable D call. This CDR3 contains 12 residues. The germline CDR1 and CDR2 sequences are SEHNR and FQNEAQ (reference sequence). V was pared by 5 bases and J by 2 bases, with 6 bases between. The chain's CDR3 is CASSTPNYGYTF. The DNA of the CDR3 is TGTGCCAGCAGCACCCCGAACTATGGCTACACCTTC.

This chain uses TRBV5-4 with TRBJ2-5, with D possibly being TRBD2 (5 bases). From germline, CDR1 is SGHNT and CDR2 YYREEE (reference sequence). The CDR3 is 12 residues long. The V end was cut by 6 bases, the J end by 4 bases, with 10 bases between. This chain's CDR3 is CASMGVGETQYF. Here the CDR3 DNA reads TGTGCCAGCATGGGAGTCGGAGAGACCCAGTACTTC.

On this clone: One base away lies a much larger clone, so this may be a sequencing read error. This chain connects TRBV29-1 to TRBJ2-7; 9 bases are a match to TRBD2. Germline CDR1 is SQVTM and CDR2 is ANQGSEA. This CDR3 is built from 14 residues. The CDR3 sequence: CSVVPREGSYEQCF. CDR3 nucleotides: TGCAGCGTTGTTCCGCGGGAGGGCTCCTACGAGCAGTGCTTC.

The V call is TRBV6-1, the J call TRBJ2-7; TRBD2 agrees at 8 bases. V shed 5 bases, J shed 5 bases, and the junction held 8 bases outside the gene matches. CDR1 is MNHNS, CDR2 SASEGT, per germline. The CDR3 totals 14 residues. The CDR3 loop is CASSLSGSPNEQYF. The CDR3 DNA reads as TGTGCCAGCAGTCTAAGCGGGAGCCCCAACGAGCAGTACTTC.

The V gene is TRBV6-1, the J gene TRBJ2-7, with D perhaps being TRBD1 or TRBD2 (5 bases each). V was trimmed by 5 bases and J by 6 bases, leaving 17 bases between them. This CDR3 is built from 14 residues. Germline lookup yields CDR1 MNHNS and CDR2 SASEGT. The CDR3 DNA reads TGTGCCAGCAGTCCCTGGGACCTGACGGGCGAGCAGTACTTC. Translating gives CASSPWDLTGEQYF.

This chain links TRBV5-1 with TRBJ2-1; 10 bases align to TRBD2. Germline-derived CDR1 and CDR2 are SGHRS and YFSETQ. The junction had 5 bases not matched to a gene; V was cut back by 0 bases and J by 8 bases. This CDR3 has 15 residues. The CDR3 reads CASSLVAGGVDEQFF. In DNA form, the CDR3 reads TGCGCCAGCAGCTTGGTAGCGGGAGGAGTCGATGAGCAGTTCTTC.

The chain employs TRBV9 and TRBJ2-1; weak D call: TRBD2 (6 bases). Germline CDR1 and CDR2: SGDLS and YYNGEE. Trimming cost V 4 bases and J 6 bases, with 20 bases left between them. This CDR3 is 16 amino acids long. CDR3 region: CASSLSWGDAGNEQFF. CDR3 coding DNA: TGTGCCAGCAGCTTATCATGGGGGGACGCCGGCAATGAGCAGTTCTTC.

CDR3: CAWTGLTSLGHEQYF. Here the CDR3 DNA reads TGTGCCTGGACCGGCTTAACTAGCTTGGGGCACGAGCAGTACTTC. The chain couples TRBV30 to TRBJ2-7; TRBD2 might be the D (6 bases). The CDR3 is made up of 15 amino acids. From germline, CDR1 is GTSNPN and CDR2 SVGIG (reference sequence). With 4 bases removed from V and 5 bases from J, the gap between germline ends came to 21 bases.